This T cell receptor (beta chain) was found in a study of T cell responses to AZD1222 COVID-19 vaccine. At the level of the study: Timing groups of about 4 and about 12 weeks for second doses were pooled.

Measured with immunoSEQ multiplex PCR; TCRdb has only the in-frame clones, and not every one. Here the sample spans around 50,000 clones, around 86% being singletons. About this clone: Its antigen is unknown.

This CDR3 is 17 amino acids long. From germline, CDR1 is MNHEY and CDR2 SMNVEV (reference sequence). V was pared by 6 bases and J by 6 bases, with 15 bases of the junction left unmatched. Study-wide points: Nearly half of the spike-specific TCRs reportedly recognize variant regions that carry no mutations.

The genes are TRBV27 and TRBJ2-1; 9 nucleotides match TRBD1. This specimen was peripheral blood, taken on day 0 of AZD1222 vaccination. This TCR came from an adult in good health. CDR3 DNA sequence: TGTGCCAGCAGCCCCCTCGGGACAGGGCTTGATTCCAATGAGCAGTTCTTC. Protein: CASSPLGTGLDSNEQFF.